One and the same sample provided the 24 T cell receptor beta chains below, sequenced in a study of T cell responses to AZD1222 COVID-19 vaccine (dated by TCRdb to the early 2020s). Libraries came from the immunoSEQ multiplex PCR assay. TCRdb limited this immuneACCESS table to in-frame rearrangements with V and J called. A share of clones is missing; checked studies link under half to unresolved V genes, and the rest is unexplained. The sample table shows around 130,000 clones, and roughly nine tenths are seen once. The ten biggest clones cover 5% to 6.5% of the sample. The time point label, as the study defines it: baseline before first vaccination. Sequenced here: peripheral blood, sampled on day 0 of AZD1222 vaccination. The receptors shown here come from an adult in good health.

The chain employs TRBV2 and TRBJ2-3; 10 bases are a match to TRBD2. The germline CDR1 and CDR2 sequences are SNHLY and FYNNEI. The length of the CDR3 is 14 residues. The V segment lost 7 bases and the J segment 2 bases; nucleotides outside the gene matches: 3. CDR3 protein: CASISGGPTDTQYF. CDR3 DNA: TGTGCCAGCATTAGCGGGGGGCCCACAGATACGCAGTATTTT.

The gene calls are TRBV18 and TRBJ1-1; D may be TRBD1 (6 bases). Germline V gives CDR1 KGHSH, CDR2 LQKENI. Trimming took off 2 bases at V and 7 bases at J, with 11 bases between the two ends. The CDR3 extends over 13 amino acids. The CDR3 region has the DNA TGTGCCAGCTCACCAACAGGGTCCCGTGAAGCTTTCTTT. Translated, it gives CASSPTGSREAFF.

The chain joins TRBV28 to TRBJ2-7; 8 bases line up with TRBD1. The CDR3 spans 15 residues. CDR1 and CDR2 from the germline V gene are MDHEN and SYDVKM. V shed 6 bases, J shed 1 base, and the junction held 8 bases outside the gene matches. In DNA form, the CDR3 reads TGTGCCAGCAGGACCACAGGGGGAATTTCCTACGAGCAGTACTTC. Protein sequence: CASRTTGGISYEQYF.

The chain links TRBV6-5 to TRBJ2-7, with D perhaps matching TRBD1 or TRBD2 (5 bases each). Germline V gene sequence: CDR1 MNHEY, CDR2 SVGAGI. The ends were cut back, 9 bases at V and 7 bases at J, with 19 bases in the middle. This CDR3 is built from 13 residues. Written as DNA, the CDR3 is TGTGCCAGTATCAGGGCCCTGAGGGAGGAGCAGTACTTC. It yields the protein CASIRALREEQYF.

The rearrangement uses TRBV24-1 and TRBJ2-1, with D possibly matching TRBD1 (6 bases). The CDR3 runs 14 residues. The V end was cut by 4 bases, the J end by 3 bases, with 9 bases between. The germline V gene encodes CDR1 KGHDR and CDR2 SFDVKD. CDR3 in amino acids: CATSDSQGYNEQFF. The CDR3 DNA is TGTGCCACCAGTGACTCACAGGGCTACAATGAGCAGTTCTTC.

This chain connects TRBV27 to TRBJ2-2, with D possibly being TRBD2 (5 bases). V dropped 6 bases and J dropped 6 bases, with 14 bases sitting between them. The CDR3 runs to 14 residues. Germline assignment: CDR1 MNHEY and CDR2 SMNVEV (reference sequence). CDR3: CASRRVTGSGELFF. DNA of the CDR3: TGTGCCAGCAGACGCGTTACGGGGTCCGGGGAGCTGTTTTTT.

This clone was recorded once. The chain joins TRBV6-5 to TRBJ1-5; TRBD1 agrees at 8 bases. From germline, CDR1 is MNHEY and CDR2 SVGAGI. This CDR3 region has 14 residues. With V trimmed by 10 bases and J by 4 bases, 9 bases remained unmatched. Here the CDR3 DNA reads TGTGCCACCGACTTCGGACAGGGTAATCAGCCCCAGCATTTT. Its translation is CATDFGQGNQPQHF.

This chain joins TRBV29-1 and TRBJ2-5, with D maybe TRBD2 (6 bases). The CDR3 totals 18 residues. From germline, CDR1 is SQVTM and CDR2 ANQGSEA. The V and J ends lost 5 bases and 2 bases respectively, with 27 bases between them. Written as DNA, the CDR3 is TGCAGCGTTCCCACTACTACGGGCGGGACGGCATTACAAGAGACCCAGTACTTC. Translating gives CSVPTTTGGTALQETQYF.

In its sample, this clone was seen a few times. The chain's CDR3 is CSAGEEAFF. The CDR3 DNA reads TGCAGCGCAGGGGAGGAAGCTTTCTTT. This chain links TRBV29-1 with TRBJ1-1, with a weak D call TRBD1 (6 bases). Trimming cost V 7 bases and J 8 bases, with 8 bases left between them. CDR3 length: 9 amino acids. Looked up from germline, CDR1 is SQVTM and CDR2 is ANQGSEA.

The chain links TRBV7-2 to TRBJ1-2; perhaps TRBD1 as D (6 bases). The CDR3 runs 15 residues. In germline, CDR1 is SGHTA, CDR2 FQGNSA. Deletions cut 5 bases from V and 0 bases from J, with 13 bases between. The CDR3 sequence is CASSPRTASNYGYTF. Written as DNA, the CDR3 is TGTGCCAGCAGCCCTCGGACAGCTTCTAACTATGGCTACACCTTC.

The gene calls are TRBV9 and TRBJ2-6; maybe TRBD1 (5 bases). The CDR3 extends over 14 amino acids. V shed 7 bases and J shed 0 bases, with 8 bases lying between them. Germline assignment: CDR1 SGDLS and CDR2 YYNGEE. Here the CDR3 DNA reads TGTGCCAGCCTAGGGGCCTCTGGGGCCAACGTCCTGACTTTC. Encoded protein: CASLGASGANVLTF.

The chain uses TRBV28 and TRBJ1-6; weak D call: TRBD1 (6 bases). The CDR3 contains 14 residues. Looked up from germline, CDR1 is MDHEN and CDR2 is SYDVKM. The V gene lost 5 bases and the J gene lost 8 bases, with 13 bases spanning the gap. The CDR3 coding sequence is TGTGCCAGCAGTATGACAGGAACCTATTCACCCCTCCACTTT. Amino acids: CASSMTGTYSPLHF. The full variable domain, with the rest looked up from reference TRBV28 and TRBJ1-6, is DVKVTQSSRYLVKRTGEKVFLECVQDMDHENMFWYRQDPGLGLRLIYFSYDVKMKEKGDIPEGYSVSREKKERFSLILESASTNQTSMYLCASSMTGTYSPLHFGNGTRLTVT.

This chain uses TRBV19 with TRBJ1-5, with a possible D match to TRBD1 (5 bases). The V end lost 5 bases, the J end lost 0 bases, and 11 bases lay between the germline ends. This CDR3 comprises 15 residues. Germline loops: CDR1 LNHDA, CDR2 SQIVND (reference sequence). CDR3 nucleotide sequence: TGTGCCAGTAGTGTATCAGGGATTAGCAATCAGCCCCAGCATTTT. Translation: CASSVSGISNQPQHF.

The CDR3 nucleotides are TGTGCCAGCAGCTTGAGGGCAGCTGAAAAACTGTTTTTT. This encodes CASSLRAAEKLFF. This chain links TRBV5-6 with TRBJ1-4, with D unresolved. V lost 1 base and J lost 7, with 8 bases in between. Germline CDR1 is SGHDT and CDR2 is YYEEEE. The CDR3 runs 13 residues.

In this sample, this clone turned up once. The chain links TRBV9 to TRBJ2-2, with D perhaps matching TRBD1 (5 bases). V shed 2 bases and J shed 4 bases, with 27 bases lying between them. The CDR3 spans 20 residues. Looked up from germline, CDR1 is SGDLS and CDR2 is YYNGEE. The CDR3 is CASSVSDRWIRPGSTGELFF. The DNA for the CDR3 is TGTGCCAGCAGCGTTTCAGATCGATGGATCCGGCCAGGGTCCACCGGGGAGCTGTTTTTT.

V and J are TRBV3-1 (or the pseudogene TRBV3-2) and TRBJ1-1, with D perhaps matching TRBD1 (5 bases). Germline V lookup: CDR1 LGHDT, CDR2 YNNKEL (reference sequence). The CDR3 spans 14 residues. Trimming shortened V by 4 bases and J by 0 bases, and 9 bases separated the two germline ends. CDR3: CASSRPGLNTEAFF. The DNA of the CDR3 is TGTGCCAGCAGCCGCCCGGGACTGAACACTGAAGCTTTCTTT.

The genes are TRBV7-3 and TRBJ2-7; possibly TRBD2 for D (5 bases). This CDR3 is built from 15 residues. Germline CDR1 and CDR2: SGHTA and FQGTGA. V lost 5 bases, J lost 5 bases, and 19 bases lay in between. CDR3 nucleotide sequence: TGTGCCAGCAGCGCAAAGGGAGCCTCTACAGACGAGCAGTACTTC. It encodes CASSAKGASTDEQYF.

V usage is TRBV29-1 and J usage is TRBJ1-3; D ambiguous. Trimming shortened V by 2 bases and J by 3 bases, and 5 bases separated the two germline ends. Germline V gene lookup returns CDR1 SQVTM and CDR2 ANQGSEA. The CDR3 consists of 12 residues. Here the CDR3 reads CSVEPLGNTIYF. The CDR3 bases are TGCAGCGTTGAACCTCTTGGAAACACCATATATTTT. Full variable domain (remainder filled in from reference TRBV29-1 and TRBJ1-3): SAVISQKPSRDICQRGTSLTIQCQVDSQVTMMFWYRQQPGQSLTLIATANQGSEATYESGFVIDKFPISRPNLTFSTLTVSNMSPEDSSIYLCSVEPLGNTIYFGEGSWLTVV.

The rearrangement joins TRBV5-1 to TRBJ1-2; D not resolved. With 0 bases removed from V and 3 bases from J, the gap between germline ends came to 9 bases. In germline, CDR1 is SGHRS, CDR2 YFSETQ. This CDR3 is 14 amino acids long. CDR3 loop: CASSLDGGDYGYTF. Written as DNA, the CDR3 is TGCGCCAGCAGCTTGGATGGCGGGGACTATGGCTACACCTTC.

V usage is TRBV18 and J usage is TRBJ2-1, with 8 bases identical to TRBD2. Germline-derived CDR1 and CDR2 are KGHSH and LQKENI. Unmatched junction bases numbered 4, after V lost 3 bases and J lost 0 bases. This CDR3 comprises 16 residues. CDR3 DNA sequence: TGTGCCAGCTCACCTATCAGCGGGAGCTCCTACAATGAGCAGTTCTTC. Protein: CASSPISGSSYNEQFF.

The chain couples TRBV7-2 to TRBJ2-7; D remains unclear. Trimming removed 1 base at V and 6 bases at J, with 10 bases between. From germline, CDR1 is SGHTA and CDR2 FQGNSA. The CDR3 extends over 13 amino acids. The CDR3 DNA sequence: TGTGCCAGCAGCTTAGGGTTCCAGAGCGAGCAGTACTTC. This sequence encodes CASSLGFQSEQYF.

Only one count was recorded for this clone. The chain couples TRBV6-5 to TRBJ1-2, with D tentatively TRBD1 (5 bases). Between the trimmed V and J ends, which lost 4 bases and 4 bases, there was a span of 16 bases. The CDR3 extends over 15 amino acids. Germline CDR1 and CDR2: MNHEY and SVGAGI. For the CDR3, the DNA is TGTGCCAGCAGTTTGGGGCAGGGTCAGAGCTATGGCTACACCTTC. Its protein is CASSLGQGQSYGYTF.

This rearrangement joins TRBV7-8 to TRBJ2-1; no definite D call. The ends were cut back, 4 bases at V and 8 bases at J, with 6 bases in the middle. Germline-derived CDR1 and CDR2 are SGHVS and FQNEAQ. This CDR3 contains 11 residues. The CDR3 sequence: CASSYQYEQFF. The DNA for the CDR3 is TGTGCCAGCAGCTACCAGTATGAGCAGTTCTTC. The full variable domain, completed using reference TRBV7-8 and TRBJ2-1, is GAGVSQSPRYKVAKRGQDVALRCDPISGHVSLFWYQQALGQGPEFLTYFQNEAQLDKSGLPSDRFFAERPEGSVSTLKIQRTQQEDSAVYLCASSYQYEQFFGPGTRLTVL.

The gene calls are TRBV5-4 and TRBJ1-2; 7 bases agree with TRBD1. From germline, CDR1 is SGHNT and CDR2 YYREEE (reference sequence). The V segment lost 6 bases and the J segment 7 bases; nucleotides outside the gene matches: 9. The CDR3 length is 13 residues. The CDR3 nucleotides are TGTGCCAGCACCCTGGGGGGGGACAGTGGCTACACCTTC. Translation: CASTLGGDSGYTF.